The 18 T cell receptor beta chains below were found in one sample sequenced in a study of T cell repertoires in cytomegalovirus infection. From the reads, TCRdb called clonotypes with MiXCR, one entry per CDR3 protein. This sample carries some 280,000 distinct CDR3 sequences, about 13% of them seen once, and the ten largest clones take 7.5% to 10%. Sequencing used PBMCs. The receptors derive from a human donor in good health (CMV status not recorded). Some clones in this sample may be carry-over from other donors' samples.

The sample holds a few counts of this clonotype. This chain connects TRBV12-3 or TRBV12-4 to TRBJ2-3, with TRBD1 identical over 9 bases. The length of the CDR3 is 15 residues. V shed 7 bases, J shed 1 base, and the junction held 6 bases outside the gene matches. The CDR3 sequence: CASTLRTGGTDTQYF. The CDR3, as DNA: TGTGCCAGCACCCTTCGGACAGGGGGCACAGATACGCAGTATTTT.

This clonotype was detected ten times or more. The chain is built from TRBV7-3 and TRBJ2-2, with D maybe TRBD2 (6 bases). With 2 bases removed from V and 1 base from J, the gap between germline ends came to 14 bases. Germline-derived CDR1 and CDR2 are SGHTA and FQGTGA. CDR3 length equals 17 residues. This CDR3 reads CASSLSPPGLNTGELFF. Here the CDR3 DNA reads TGTGCCAGCAGCTTATCCCCTCCGGGACTGAACACCGGGGAGCTGTTTTTT.

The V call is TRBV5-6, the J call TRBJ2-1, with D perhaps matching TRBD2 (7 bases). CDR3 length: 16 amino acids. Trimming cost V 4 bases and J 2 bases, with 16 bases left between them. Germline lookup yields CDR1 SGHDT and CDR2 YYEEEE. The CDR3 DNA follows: TGTGCCAGCAGCCTCGAGACCGGGGGGCCCTACAATGAGCAGTTCTTC. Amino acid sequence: CASSLETGGPYNEQFF. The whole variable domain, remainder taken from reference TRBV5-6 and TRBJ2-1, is DAGVTQSPTHLIKTRGQQVTLRCSPKSGHDTVSWYQQALGQGPQFIFQYYEEEERQRGNFPDRFSGHQFPNYSSELNVNALLLGDSALYLCASSLETGGPYNEQFFGPGTRLTVL.

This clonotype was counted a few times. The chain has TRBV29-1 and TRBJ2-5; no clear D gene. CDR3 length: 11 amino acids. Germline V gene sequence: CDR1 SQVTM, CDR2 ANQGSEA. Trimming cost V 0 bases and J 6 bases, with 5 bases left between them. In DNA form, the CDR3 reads TGCAGCGTTGAAGATCATAAGACCCAGTACTTC. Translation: CSVEDHKTQYF.

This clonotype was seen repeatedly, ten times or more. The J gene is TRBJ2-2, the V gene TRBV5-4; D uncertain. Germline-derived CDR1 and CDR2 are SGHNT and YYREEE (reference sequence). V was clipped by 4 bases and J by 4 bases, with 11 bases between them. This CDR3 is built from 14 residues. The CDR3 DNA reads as TGTGCCAGCAGCCAAACGGGTTCCACCGGGGAGCTGTTTTTT. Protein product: CASSQTGSTGELFF. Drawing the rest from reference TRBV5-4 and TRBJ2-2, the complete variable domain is ETGVTQSPTHLIKTRGQQVTLRCSSQSGHNTVSWYQQALGQGPQFIFQYYREEENGRGNFPPRFSGLQFPNYSSELNVNALELDDSALYLCASSQTGSTGELFFGEGSRLTVL.

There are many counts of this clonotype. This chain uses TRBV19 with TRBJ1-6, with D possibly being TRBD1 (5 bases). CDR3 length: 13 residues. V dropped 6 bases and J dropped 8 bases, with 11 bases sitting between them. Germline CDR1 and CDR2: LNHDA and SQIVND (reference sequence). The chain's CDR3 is CASRGTLDSPLHF. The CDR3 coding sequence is TGTGCCAGTAGAGGGACCTTGGATTCACCCCTCCACTTT. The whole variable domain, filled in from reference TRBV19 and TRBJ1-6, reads DGGITQSPKYLFRKEGQNVTLSCEQNLNHDAMYWYRQDPGQGLRLIYYSQIVNDFQKGDIAEGYSVSREKKESFPLTVTSAQKNPTAFYLCASRGTLDSPLHFGNGTRLTVT.

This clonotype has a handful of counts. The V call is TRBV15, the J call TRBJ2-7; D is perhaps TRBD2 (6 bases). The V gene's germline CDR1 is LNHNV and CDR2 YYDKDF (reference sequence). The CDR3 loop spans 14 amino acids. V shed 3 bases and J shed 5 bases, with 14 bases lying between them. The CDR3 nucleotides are TGTGCCACCAGCAGGATTCTGGGGGGTAACGAGCAGTACTTC. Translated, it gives CATSRILGGNEQYF.

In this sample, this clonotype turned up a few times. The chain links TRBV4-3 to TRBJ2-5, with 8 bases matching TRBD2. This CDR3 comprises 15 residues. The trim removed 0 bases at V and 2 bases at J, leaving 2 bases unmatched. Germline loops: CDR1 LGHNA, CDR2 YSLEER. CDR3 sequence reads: CASSQDGLAQETQYF. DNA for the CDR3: TGCGCCAGCAGCCAAGATGGACTAGCACAAGAGACCCAGTACTTC.

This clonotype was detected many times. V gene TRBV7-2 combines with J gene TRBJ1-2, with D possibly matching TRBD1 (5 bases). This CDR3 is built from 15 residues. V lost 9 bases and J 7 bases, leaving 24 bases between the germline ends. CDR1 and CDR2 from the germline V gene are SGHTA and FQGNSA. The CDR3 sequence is CASPFNFRTRPGYTF. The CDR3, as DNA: TGTGCCAGTCCCTTTAATTTCCGGACAAGGCCTGGCTACACCTTC.

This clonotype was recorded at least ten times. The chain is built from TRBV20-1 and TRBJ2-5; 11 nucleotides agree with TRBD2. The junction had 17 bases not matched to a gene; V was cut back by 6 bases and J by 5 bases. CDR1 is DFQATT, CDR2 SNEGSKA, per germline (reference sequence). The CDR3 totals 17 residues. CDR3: CSANPIAGGTSRETQYF. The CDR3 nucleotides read TGCAGTGCAAACCCTATAGCGGGGGGGACTTCTAGGGAGACCCAGTACTTC.

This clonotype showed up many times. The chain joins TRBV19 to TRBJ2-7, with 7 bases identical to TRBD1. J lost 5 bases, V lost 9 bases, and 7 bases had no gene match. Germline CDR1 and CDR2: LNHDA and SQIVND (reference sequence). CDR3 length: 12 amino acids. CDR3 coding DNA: TGTGCCAGAACGTCGACAGGGAACGAGCAGTACTTC. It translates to CARTSTGNEQYF.

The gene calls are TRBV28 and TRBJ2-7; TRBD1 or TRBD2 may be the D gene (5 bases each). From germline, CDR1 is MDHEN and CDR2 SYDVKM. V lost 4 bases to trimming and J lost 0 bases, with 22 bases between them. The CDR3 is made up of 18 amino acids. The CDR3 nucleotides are TGTGCCAGCAGTTCGGACTTCTATGGGACGGCTAGCTCCTACGAGCAGTACTTC. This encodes CASSSDFYGTASSYEQYF.

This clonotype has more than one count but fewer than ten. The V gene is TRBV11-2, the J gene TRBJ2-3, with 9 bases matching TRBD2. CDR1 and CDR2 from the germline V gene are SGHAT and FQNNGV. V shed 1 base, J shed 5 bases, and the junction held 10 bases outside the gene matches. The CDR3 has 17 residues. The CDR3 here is CASSLGGRGGAGDTQYF. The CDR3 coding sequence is TGTGCCAGCAGCTTAGGCGGGCGCGGGGGGGCGGGAGATACGCAGTATTTT.

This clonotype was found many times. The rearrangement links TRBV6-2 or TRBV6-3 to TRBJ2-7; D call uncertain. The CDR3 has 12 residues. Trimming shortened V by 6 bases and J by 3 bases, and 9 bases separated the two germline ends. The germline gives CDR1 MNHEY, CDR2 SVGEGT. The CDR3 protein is CASRITNYEQYF. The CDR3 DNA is TGTGCCAGCAGAATTACGAACTACGAGCAGTACTTC.

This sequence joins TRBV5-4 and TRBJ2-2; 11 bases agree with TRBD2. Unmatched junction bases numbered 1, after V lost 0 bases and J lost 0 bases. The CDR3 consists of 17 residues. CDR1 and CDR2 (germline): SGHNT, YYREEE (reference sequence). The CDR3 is CASSLGLAGTNTGELFF. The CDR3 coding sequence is TGTGCCAGCAGCTTGGGACTAGCGGGGACGAACACCGGGGAGCTGTTTTTT. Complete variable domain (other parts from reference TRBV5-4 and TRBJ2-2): ETGVTQSPTHLIKTRGQQVTLRCSSQSGHNTVSWYQQALGQGPQFIFQYYREEENGRGNFPPRFSGLQFPNYSSELNVNALELDDSALYLCASSLGLAGTNTGELFFGEGSRLTVL.

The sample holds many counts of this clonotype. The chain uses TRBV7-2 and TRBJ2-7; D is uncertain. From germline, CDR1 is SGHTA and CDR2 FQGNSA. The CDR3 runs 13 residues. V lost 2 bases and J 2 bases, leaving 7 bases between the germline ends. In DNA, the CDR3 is TGTGCCAGCAGCTTACACAAACCCTACGAGCAGTACTTC. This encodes CASSLHKPYEQYF.

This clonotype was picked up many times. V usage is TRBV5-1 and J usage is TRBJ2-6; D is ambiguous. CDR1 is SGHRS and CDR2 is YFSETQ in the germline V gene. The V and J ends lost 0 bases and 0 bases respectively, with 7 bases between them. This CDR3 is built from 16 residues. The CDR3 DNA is TGCGCCAGCAGCTTGGACATACGCTCTGGGGCCAACGTCCTGACTTTC. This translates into CASSLDIRSGANVLTF.

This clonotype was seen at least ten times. CDR3 region: CASSLAGRQYTEAFF. The CDR3 DNA follows: TGTGCCAGCAGCTTAGCGGGCCGACAGTATACTGAAGCTTTCTTT. The V and J genes are TRBV7-2 and TRBJ1-1; perhaps TRBD1 as D (5 bases). The CDR3 spans 15 residues. The ends were cut back, 0 bases at V and 5 bases at J, with 13 bases in the middle. Germline loops: CDR1 SGHTA, CDR2 FQGNSA.